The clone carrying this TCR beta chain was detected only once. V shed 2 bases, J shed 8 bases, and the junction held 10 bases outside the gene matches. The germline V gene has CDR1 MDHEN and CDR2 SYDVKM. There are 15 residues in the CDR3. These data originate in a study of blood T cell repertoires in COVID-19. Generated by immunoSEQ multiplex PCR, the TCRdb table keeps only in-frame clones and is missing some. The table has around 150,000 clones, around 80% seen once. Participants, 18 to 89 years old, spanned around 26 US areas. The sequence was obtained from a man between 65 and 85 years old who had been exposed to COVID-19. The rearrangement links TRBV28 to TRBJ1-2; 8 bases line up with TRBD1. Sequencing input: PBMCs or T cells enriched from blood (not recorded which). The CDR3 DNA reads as TGTGCCAGCAGTTTAGTGACGGCGACAGGGGCCGGCTACACCTTC. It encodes CASSLVTATGAGYTF.